Listed below are T cell receptor beta chains from one sample, sequenced in a study of glioma-infiltrating T cells. MiXCR, run by TCRdb on the multiplex PCR reads, gives a single entry per CDR3 protein. The sample includes more than 350,000 distinct CDR3 sequences, more than 35% of them seen just once. Sequencing used glioma tissue, nonneoplastic brain tissue, or PBMCs (not recorded which). Source of these receptors: a human donor with low-grade glioma or glioblastoma, undergoing nonglioma brain surgery, or in good health (not recorded which). Both conserved end residues are part of each CDR3. D genes are given only for firm matches. Rows may omit the clone size; those that give it use once, few, many or a size class.

>TRBV28|TRBJ1-1|many|NA
TGTGCCAGCAGTTTAGCACCCGCTGAAGCTTTCTTT
CASSLAPAEAFF
>TRBV28|TRBJ2-3|many|NA
TGTGCCAGCAGCCCGGCGCTCAGCACAGATACGCAGTATTTT
CASSPALSTDTQYF
>TRBV6-2/TRBV6-3|TRBJ2-1|many|NA
TGTGCCAGCAGTTACCGGGGTAGTCCCTACAATGAGCAGTTCTTC
CASSYRGSPYNEQFF
>TRBV2|TRBJ2-2|many|TRBD2
TGTGCCAGCAGCGGACTAGCGGGAGGGACCGGGGAGCTGTTTTTT
CASSGLAGGTGELFF
>TRBV5-1|TRBJ1-4|NA|NA
TGCGCCAGCAGCTTTCCCTTTAAGTCCGGGGAAAAACTGTTTTTT
CASSFPFKSGEKLFF
>TRBV4-2|TRBJ2-7|NA|NA
TGTGCCAGCAGCCATCCCGGGACAACCTACGAGCAGTACTTC
CASSHPGTTYEQYF
>TRBV28|TRBJ2-1|NA|NA
TGTGCCAGCAGTTTTCGGGCCCCCCACAATGAGCAGTTCTTC
CASSFRAPHNEQFF
>TRBV28|TRBJ2-3|many|TRBD2
TGTGCCAGCAGTTTGCTAGCGGGGACAGATACGCAGTATTTT
CASSLLAGTDTQYF
>TRBV28|TRBJ1-1|many|TRBD1
TGTGCCAGCATACGCCGACAGGGAAACACTGAAGCTTTCTTT
CASIRRQGNTEAFF
>TRBV28|TRBJ2-3|many|NA
TGTGCCAGCAGTTGGGCGGGACTGCGCACAGATACGCAGTATTTT
CASSWAGLRTDTQYF
>TRBV12-3/TRBV12-4|TRBJ2-1|few|TRBD2
TGTGCCAGCAGTTTGTGGAAGAAACTAGCGGGAGAGCTGAGCTCCTACAATGAGCAGTTCTTC
CASSLWKKLAGELSSYNEQFF
>TRBV5-1|TRBJ1-2|NA|NA
TGCGCCAGCAGCTTGGAGACCCCTAACTATGGCTACACCTTC
CASSLETPNYGYTF
>TRBV7-2|TRBJ2-7|NA|NA
TGTGCCAGCAGCTCCGGGACCCTCCCCTACGAGCAGTACTTC
CASSSGTLPYEQYF
>TRBV3-1|TRBJ2-7|NA|NA
TGTGCCAGCAGCCAAGAGAGTGTCGAGCAGTACTTC
CASSQESVEQYF
>TRBV29-1|TRBJ2-3|few|NA
TGCAGCGTTCAGGAGGGGGCCACAGATACGCAGTATTTT
CSVQEGATDTQYF
>TRBV20-1|TRBJ2-1|NA|TRBD2
TGCAGTGCCCCGGGACTAGCGTCCTACGATGAGCAGTTCTTC
CSAPGLASYDEQFF
>TRBV20-1|TRBJ1-1|many|NA
TGCAGTGCTAGGGCCCCGAAGGGTGAAGCTTTCTTT
CSARAPKGEAFF
>TRBV28|TRBJ2-7|NA|NA
TGTGCCAGCAGTGCCCCGAATTCCCCCCTCTTAGGAGCCAGGTTCTACGAGCAGTACTTC
CASSAPNSPLLGARFYEQYF
>TRBV28|TRBJ2-2|NA|NA
TGTGCCAGCATCCCACGCCCGGTTGTAGCGAACACCGGGGAGCTGTTTTTT
CASIPRPVVANTGELFF
>TRBV25-1|TRBJ2-7|once|NA
TGTGCCAGCAGTAATCCAGGGACCTACGAGCAGTACTTC
CASSNPGTYEQYF
>TRBV28|TRBJ2-5|many|NA
TGTGCCAGCAGTCTTTCCGGGACCCAACAAGAGACCCAGTACTTC
CASSLSGTQQETQYF
>TRBV27|TRBJ2-7|many|NA
TGTGCCAGCAGGAGGGGTTCCTACGAGCAGTACTTC
CASRRGSYEQYF
>TRBV4-1|TRBJ2-7|once|NA
TGCGCCAGCAGCCAAAGGACAGATAGCGGGTTTTCCTACGAGCAGTACTTC
CASSQRTDSGFSYEQYF
>TRBV7-2|TRBJ2-3|many|NA
TGTGCCAGCAGCTTAATAGCGATCGGCACAGATACGCAGTATTTT
CASSLIAIGTDTQYF
>TRBV4-1|TRBJ1-1|NA|NA
TGCGCCAGCAGCCAACCCCGCGACAGTATGAGCACTGAAGCTTTCTTT
CASSQPRDSMSTEAFF
>TRBV12-3/TRBV12-4|TRBJ1-2|NA|NA
TGTGCCAGCAGCCCTTCCGGGGGGTCTAACTATGGCTACACCTTC
CASSPSGGSNYGYTF
>TRBV3-1|TRBJ2-1|NA|NA
TGTGCCAGCAGCCTTCCACCGGCGTTGTACAATGAGCAGTTCTTC
CASSLPPALYNEQFF
>TRBV25-1|TRBJ2-7|few|TRBD1
TGTGCCAGCAGTGATTCCGGGACAGGGGCAGGCGAGCAGTACTTC
CASSDSGTGAGEQYF
>TRBV6-5|TRBJ1-1|many|TRBD1
TGTGCCAGCAGTTACGGGACAGGGCCGAACACTGAAGCTTTCTTT
CASSYGTGPNTEAFF
>TRBV19|TRBJ1-1|NA|NA
TGTGCCAGTAGTATTAGGATAGGCCCAGGCACTGAAGCTTTCTTT
CASSIRIGPGTEAFF
>TRBV6-5|TRBJ2-3|NA|NA
TGTGCCATCAGTTCGACAGGACGCGGCACAGGTACGCAGTATTTT
CAISSTGRGTGTQYF
>TRBV5-4|TRBJ2-5|few|NA
TGTGCCAGCAGCTCCTACACGTACCAAGAGACCCAGTACTTC
CASSSYTYQETQYF
>TRBV19|TRBJ1-5|NA|NA
TGTGCCAGCCAACCGAGGGAGTACAATCAGCCCCAGCATTTT
CASQPREYNQPQHF
>TRBV7-9|TRBJ2-3|NA|TRBD1
TGTGCCAGCAGCCCGCGGGACAGGGTAGATACGCAGTATTTT
CASSPRDRVDTQYF
>TRBV10-1|TRBJ2-7|NA|TRBD1
TGCGCCACCCCCGGGACAGGGACCTACGAGCAGTACTTC
CATPGTGTYEQYF
>TRBV7-2|TRBJ1-5|NA|NA
TGTGCCAGCAGCTACTTGGGGGGCCCTTATAGCAATCAGCCCCAGCATTTT
CASSYLGGPYSNQPQHF
>TRBV20-1|TRBJ2-1|NA|TRBD1
TGCAGTGCTAGCTCTAGGGGGCCCTACAATGAGCAGTTCTTC
CSASSRGPYNEQFF
>TRBV11-2|TRBJ2-1|NA|NA
TGTGCCAGCAGCTTAGGGGCGGGTTTGGGGAATGAGCAGTTCTTC
CASSLGAGLGNEQFF
>TRBV6-2/TRBV6-3|TRBJ1-6|many|NA
TGTGCCAGCAGCCCCTACTCCGACTATTCACCCCTCCACTTT
CASSPYSDYSPLHF
>TRBV6-2/TRBV6-3|TRBJ2-6|few|TRBD1
TGTGCCAGCAGTTACTATGCAGGGGGCCCTGGGGCCAACGTCCTGACTTTC
CASSYYAGGPGANVLTF
>TRBV20-1|TRBJ1-1|NA|TRBD1
TGCAGTGCTAGAGATAGTCAGGGGGGTAACACTGGAGCTTTCTTT
CSARDSQGGNTGAFF
>TRBV4-1|TRBJ1-5|NA|NA
TGCGCCCGCTCGTCAGGTGGAGTAAATCAGCCCCAGCATTTT
CARSSGGVNQPQHF
>TRBV6-2/TRBV6-3|TRBJ2-7|few|TRBD2
TGTGCCAGCAGCCTCTATTGGACTAGCGCCGAGCAGTACTTC
CASSLYWTSAEQYF
>TRBV28|TRBJ2-7|few|NA
TGTGCCAGCAGTCCCCTTGGATTGGGGTATACCTACGAGCAGTACTTC
CASSPLGLGYTYEQYF
>TRBV4-1|TRBJ2-7|NA|NA
TGCGCCAGCAGCCAAGGAGCAGGAGCCTACGAGCAGTACTTC
CASSQGAGAYEQYF
>TRBV27|TRBJ2-7|NA|NA
TGTGCCAGCAGTTTTTCCGGGACGACCTCCTACGAGCAGTACTTC
CASSFSGTTSYEQYF
>TRBV7-2|TRBJ2-1|many|TRBD2
TGTGCCAGCAGCTTAATGGGTAGCGGGAGTGAGCAGTTCTTC
CASSLMGSGSEQFF
>TRBV20-1|TRBJ2-7|NA|TRBD2
TGCAGTGCTATATCACCGACGGGAGGGCTAGGGGAGCAGTACTTC
CSAISPTGGLGEQYF
>TRBV20-1|TRBJ1-5|NA|NA
TGCAGTGCTAGTACCGGCACAGATACGCAGCATTTT
CSASTGTDTQHF